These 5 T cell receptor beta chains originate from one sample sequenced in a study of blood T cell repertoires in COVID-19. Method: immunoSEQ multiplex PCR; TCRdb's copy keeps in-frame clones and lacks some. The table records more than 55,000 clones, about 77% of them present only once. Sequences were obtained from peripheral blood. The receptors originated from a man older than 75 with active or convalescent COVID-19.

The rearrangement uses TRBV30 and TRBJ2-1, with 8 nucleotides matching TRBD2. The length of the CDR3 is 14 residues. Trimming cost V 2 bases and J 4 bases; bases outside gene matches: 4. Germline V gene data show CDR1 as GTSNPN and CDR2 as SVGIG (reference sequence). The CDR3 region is CAWSYTSGYNEQFF. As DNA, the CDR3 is TGTGCCTGGAGTTACACTAGCGGTTACAATGAGCAGTTCTTC.

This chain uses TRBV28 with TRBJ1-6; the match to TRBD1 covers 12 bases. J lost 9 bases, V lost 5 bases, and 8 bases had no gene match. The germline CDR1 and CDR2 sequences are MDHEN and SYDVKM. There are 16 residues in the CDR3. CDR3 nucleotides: TGTGCCAGCAGTATACCCGGGACAGGGGGCTTTTCACCCCTCCACTTT. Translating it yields CASSIPGTGGFSPLHF.

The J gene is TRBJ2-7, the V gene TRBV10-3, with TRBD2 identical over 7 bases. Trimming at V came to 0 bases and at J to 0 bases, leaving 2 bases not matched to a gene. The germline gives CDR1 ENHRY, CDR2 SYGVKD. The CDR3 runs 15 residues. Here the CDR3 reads CAISESTGGSYEQYF. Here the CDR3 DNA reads TGTGCCATCAGTGAGTCGACGGGGGGCTCCTACGAGCAGTACTTC.

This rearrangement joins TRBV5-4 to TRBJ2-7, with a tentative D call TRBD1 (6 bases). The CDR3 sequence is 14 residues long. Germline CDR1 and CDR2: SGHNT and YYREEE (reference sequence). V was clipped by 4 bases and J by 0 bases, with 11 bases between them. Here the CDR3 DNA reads TGTGCCAGCAGCCCTCGACAGGACTCCTACGAGCAGTACTTC. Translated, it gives CASSPRQDSYEQYF.

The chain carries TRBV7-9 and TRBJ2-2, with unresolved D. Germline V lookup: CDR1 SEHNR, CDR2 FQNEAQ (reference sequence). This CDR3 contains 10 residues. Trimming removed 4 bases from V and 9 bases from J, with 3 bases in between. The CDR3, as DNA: TGTGCCAGCAGCTCGTGGGAGCTGTTTTTT. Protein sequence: CASSSWELFF. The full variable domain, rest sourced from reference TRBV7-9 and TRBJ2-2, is DTGVSQNPRHKITKRGQNVTFRCDPISEHNRLYWYRQTLGQGPEFLTYFQNEAQLEKSRLLSDRFSAERPKGSFSTLEIQRTEQGDSAMYLCASSSWELFFGEGSRLTVL.